This section outlines one T cell receptor beta chain sequence together with its context. CDR3 length: 15 amino acids. V gave up 6 bases and J gave up 0 bases; unmatched junction bases: 9. Germline loops: CDR1 SQVTM, CDR2 ANQGSEA. Treatment: oral pan-JAK inhibitor, 5-10 mg twice daily. Extracted RNA was reverse transcribed into cDNA, the sequencing template. Clones were sequenced by immunoSEQ multiplex PCR, and TCRdb holds only the in-frame ones, with some missing. The table records 150,000 to 200,000 clones, about 65% of them present only once. This entry belongs to a study of CD8+ T cells in alopecia areata.

The chain joins TRBV29-1 to TRBJ2-3; 7 bases align to TRBD1. The sequenced sample was CD4+ T cells sorted from blood, obtained between weeks 47 and 50, from a patient treated with tofacitinib. This receptor was identified in a human donor with alopecia areata. In DNA, the CDR3 is TGCAGCGTCTTGCCCGACAGGGCGAGCACAGATACGCAGTATTTT. The encoded protein is CSVLPDRASTDTQYF.